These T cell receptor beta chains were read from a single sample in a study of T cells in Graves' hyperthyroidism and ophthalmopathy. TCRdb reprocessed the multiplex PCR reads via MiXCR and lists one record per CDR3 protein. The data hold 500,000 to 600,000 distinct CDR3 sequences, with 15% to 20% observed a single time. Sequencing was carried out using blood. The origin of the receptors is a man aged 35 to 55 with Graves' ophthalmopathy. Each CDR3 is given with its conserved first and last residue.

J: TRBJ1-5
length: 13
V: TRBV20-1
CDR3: CSARDRGDQPQHF

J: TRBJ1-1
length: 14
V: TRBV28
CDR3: CATTLTGVNTEAFF

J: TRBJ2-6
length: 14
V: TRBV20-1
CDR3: CSATHNSGANVLTF

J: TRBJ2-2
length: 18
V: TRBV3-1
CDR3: CASSQGHPAGLNTGELFF

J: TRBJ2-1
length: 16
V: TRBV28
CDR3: CASSLRLAGEGSEQFF

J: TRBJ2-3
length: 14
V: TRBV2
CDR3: CASSGTGTTDTQYF

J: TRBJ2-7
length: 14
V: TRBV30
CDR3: CAWSRGGGIYEQYF

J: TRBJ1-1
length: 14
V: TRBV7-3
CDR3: CTSSLNSQNTEAFF

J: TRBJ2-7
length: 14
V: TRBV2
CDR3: CASKTTLRGYEQYF

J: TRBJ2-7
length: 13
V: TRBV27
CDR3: CASSLYLSYEQYF

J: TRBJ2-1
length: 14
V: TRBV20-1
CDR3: CSATGGGRYNEQFF

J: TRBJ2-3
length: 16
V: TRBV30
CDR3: CAWSQSGRRPGDTQYF

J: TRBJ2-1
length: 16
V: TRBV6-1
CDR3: CASSDLDRVIGNEQFF

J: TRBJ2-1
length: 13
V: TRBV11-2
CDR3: CASSPRLAGEQFF

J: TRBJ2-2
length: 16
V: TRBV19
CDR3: CASSPLRDGLTGELFF

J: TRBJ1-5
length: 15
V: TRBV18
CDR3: CASSGDSLSNQPQHF

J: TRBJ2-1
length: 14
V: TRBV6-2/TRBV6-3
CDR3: CASSYSLAFNEQFF

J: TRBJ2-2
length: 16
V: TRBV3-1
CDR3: CASSPRQGTSPRELFF

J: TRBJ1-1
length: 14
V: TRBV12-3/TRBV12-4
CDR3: CASSLAAGRTEAFF

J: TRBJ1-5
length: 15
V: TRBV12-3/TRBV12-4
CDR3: CASSPAGTAQRLQHF

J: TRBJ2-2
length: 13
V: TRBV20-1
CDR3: CSARTVNTGELFF

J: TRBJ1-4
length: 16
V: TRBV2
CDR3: CASSEARAATNEKLFF

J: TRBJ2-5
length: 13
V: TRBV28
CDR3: CASTGGLVVGQYF

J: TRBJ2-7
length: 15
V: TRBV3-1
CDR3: CASSHTSGRVYEQYF

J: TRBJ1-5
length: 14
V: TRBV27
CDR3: CASKPAGGNQPQHF

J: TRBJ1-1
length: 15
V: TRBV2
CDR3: CASRPRGLSGPEAFF

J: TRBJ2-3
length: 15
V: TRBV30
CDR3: CAWAPLAEGTDTQYF

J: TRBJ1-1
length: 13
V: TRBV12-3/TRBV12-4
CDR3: CASSPGTVSEAFF

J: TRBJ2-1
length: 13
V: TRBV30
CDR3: CAWSAGWGNEQFF

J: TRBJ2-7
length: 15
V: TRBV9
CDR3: CASSVGLAGSYEQYF

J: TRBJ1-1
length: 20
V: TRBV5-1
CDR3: CASSLAARSGSTGRDTEAFF

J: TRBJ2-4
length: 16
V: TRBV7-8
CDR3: CASSLSSLVTKNIQYF

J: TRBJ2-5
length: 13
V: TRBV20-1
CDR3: CSERGLYQETQYF

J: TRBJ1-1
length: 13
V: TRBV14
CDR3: CASSPQLNTEAFF

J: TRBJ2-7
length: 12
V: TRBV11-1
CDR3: CASSRTGYEQYF

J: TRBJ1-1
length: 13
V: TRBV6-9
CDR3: CTSSSQQNTEAFF

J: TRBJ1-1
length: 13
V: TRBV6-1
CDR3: CASSEKGRTEAFF